A selection of T cell receptor beta chains follows, all from one sample in a study of blood T cell repertoires in COVID-19. TCRdb's copy holds only in-frame clones and misses some; the assay was immunoSEQ multiplex PCR. The sample includes 100,000 to 150,000 clones, about 85% seen only once; the top ten take about 11%. Input material: peripheral blood. These receptors all come from a man aged 55 to 70 with acute or convalescent COVID-19. CDR3s include the opening cysteine and the closing phenylalanine or tryptophan.

v_call: TRBV5-4
cdr3_aa: CASSLTSGSSIDTQYF

v_call: TRBV7-3
cdr3_aa: CASSLSDSDTQYF

v_call: TRBV27
cdr3_aa: CASRSQGLAGELFF

v_call: TRBV21-1
cdr3_aa: CASSKGADPAKNIQYF

v_call: TRBV24-1
cdr3_aa: CATRARGNEQFF

v_call: TRBV29-1
cdr3_aa: CSPSPRGAGEKLFF

v_call: TRBV7-3
cdr3_aa: CASSLPNTGELFF

v_call: TRBV7-9
cdr3_aa: CASSSRGSGREEQFF

v_call: TRBV1
cdr3_aa: CTSSQGGFNSYNEQFF

v_call: TRBV28
cdr3_aa: CASSLYSGSLDEQYF

v_call: TRBV12-3/TRBV12-4
cdr3_aa: CASSLVGENGYTF

v_call: TRBV9
cdr3_aa: CASSVEGISGNTIYF

v_call: TRBV28
cdr3_aa: CASSFDRGADTQYF

v_call: TRBV7-6
cdr3_aa: CASSPQGPMNTEAFF

v_call: TRBV3-1/TRBV3-2
cdr3_aa: CASGGLAGPGELFF

v_call: TRBV5-6
cdr3_aa: CASSLATIGGAYEQYF

v_call: TRBV9
cdr3_aa: CASSVDLGDSYEQYF

v_call: TRBV24-1
cdr3_aa: CATSKIAGVGTGELFF

v_call: TRBV5-1
cdr3_aa: CASSLAITQGVTEAFF

v_call: TRBV7-8
cdr3_aa: CASSPGGRMDTEAFF

v_call: TRBV19
cdr3_aa: CASSAGPWGYTF

v_call: TRBV19
cdr3_aa: CASSNTGEKLFF

v_call: TRBV2
cdr3_aa: CASSLGLAGYYEQYF

v_call: TRBV5-4
cdr3_aa: CASRPDRSSYEQYF

v_call: TRBV4-1
cdr3_aa: CASSPNPSTTGGFETQYF

v_call: TRBV5-4
cdr3_aa: CASSLETGRPSPLHF

v_call: TRBV5-1
cdr3_aa: CASSFFQGSGYTF

v_call: TRBV2
cdr3_aa: CASSPGQGAPGANVLTF

v_call: TRBV5-1
cdr3_aa: CASSSDYEQYF

v_call: TRBV6-1
cdr3_aa: CASSDRIGVQNSPLHF

v_call: TRBV6-5
cdr3_aa: CASSYGGGYGTEAFF

v_call: TRBV3-1/TRBV3-2
cdr3_aa: CASSQVAPGGKNIQYF

v_call: TRBV16
cdr3_aa: CASSLGQGNEQFF

v_call: TRBV7-9
cdr3_aa: CASSQRGGLAGSSTDTQYF

v_call: TRBV5-5
cdr3_aa: CASSYSGAGYNEQFF

v_call: TRBV30
cdr3_aa: CAWSGTNDNQPQHF

v_call: TRBV28
cdr3_aa: CASFRDGGYEQYF

v_call: TRBV4-1
cdr3_aa: CASSQDYSRNEKLFF

v_call: TRBV5-4
cdr3_aa: CASSLRTGSRAEAFF

v_call: TRBV20-1
cdr3_aa: CSASTDTQYF

v_call: TRBV4-1
cdr3_aa: CASSLKGQLSGANVLTF

v_call: TRBV19
cdr3_aa: CASSWTSGSSYNEQFF

v_call: TRBV7-3
cdr3_aa: CASSSGQGYDTQYF

v_call: TRBV4-1
cdr3_aa: CASSQRDRDGYTF

v_call: TRBV27
cdr3_aa: CASSSARAIEAFF